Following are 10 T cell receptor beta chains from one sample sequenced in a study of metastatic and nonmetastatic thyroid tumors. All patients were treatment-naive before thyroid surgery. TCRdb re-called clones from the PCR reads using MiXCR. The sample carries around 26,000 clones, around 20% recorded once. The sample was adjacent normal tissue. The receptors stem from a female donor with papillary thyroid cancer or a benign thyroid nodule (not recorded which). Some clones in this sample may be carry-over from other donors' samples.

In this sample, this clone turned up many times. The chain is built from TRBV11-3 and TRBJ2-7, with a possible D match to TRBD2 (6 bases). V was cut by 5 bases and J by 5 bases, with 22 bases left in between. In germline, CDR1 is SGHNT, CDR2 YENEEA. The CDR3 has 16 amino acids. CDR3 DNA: TGTGCCAGCAGCAGTTACGGAAGGAGGGATTGGGACGAGCAGTACTTC. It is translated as CASSSYGRRDWDEQYF.

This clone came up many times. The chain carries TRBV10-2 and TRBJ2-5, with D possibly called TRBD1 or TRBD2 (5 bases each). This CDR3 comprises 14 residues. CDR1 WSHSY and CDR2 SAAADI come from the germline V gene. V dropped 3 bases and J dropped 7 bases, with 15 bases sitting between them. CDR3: CASSEGSRGGTQYF. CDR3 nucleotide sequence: TGCGCCAGCAGTGAAGGCTCCCGGGGCGGGACCCAGTACTTC.

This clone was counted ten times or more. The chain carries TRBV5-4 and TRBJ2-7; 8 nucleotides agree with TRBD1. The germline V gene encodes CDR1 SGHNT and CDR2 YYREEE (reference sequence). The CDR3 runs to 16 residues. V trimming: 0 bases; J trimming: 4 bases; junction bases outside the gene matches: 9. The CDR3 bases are TGTGCCAGCAGCTTGGCCTTAGGGACAGGTTTTTACGAGCAGTACTTC. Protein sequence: CASSLALGTGFYEQYF.

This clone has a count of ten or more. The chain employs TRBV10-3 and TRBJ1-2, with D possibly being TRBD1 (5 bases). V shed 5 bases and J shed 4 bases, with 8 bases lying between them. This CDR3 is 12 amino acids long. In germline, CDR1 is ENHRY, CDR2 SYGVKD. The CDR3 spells CAISLGGYGYTF. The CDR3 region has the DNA TGTGCCATCAGTCTGGGGGGCTATGGCTACACCTTC.

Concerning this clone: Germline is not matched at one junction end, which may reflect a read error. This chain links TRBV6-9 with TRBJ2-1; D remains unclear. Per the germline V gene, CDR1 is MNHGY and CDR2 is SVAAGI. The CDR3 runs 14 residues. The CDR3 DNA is TGTGCCCGCAGTTACCAGCCGCGCTACAATGAGCAGTTCTTC. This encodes CARSYQPRYNEQFF.

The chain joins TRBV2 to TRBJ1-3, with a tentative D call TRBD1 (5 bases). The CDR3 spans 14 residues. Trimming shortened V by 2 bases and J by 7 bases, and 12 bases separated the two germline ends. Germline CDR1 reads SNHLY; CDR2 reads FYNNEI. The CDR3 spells CASSEQGPSNTIYF. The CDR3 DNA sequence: TGTGCCAGCAGTGAACAGGGTCCGAGTAACACCATATATTTT.

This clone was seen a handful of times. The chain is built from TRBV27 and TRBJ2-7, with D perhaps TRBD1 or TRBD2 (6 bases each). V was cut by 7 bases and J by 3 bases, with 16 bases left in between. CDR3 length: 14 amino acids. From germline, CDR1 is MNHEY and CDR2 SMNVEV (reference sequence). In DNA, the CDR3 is TGTGCCAGCAATACCAGAAGGGGGGACTACGAGCAGTACTTC. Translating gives CASNTRRGDYEQYF.

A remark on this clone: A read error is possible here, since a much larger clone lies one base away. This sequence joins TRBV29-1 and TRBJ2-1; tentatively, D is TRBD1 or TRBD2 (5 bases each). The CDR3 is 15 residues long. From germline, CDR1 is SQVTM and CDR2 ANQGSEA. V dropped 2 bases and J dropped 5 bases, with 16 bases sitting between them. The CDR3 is CSVEKWGFGHNEQFF. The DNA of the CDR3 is TGCAGCGTTGAAAAGTGGGGGTTTGGACACAATGAGCAGTTCTTC.

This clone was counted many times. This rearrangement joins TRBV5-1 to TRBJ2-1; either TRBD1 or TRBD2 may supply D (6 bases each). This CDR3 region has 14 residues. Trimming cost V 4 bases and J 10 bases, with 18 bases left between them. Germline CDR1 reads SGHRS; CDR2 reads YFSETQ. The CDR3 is CASSERVGGWEQFF. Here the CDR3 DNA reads TGCGCCAGCAGCGAACGGGTAGGGGGGTGGGAGCAGTTCTTC.

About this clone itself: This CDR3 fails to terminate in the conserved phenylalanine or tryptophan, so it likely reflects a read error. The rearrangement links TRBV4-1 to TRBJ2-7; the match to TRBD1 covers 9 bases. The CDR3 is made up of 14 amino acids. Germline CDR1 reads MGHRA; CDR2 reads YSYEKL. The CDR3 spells CSSRSDRGAYEQYL. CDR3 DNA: TGCTCCAGCAGATCCGACAGGGGGGCCTACGAGCAGTACCTC.